Following are 20 T cell receptor beta chains from one sample sequenced in a study of early T cells in non-severe SARS-CoV-2 infection (dated by TCRdb to about 2021). The library was built by means of 5' RACE. Sequencing took place on a NextSeq 500. TCRdb reanalyzed the raw reads on its own, using fastp at Q25 for trimming and MiXCR for clone calling, and kept in-frame beta chains. Every distinct CDR3 protein forms one entry, paired with its most common genes and DNA. The sample includes 37,000 or so distinct CDR3 sequences, with roughly 5% observed a single time. Around 4.9% of the sample lies in the top ten. Input material: whole blood. The receptors derive from an adult who was a healthcare worker with PCR-confirmed SARS-CoV-2 infection or an uninfected control (not recorded which).

The table lists this clonotype with many counts. V is TRBV7-9 and J is TRBJ2-3; TRBD2 agrees at 11 bases. The CDR3 is made up of 18 amino acids. The junction had 12 bases not matched to a gene; V was cut back by 5 bases and J by 2 bases. Germline loops: CDR1 SEHNR, CDR2 FQNEAQ (reference sequence). CDR3 nucleotide sequence: TGTGCCAGCAGCCTACCCGCCGGGACTAGCGGAAACACAGATACGCAGTATTTT. This gives the protein CASSLPAGTSGNTDTQYF.

This clonotype has ten or more counts. The V call is TRBV4-1, the J call TRBJ2-5, with D perhaps TRBD2 (5 bases). With 4 bases removed from V and 4 bases from J, the gap between germline ends came to 19 bases. Germline V gene data show CDR1 as MGHRA and CDR2 as YSYEKL. CDR3 length equals 16 residues. CDR3 region: CASSPNRDTSGETQYF. CDR3 DNA sequence: TGCGCCAGCAGCCCTAACCGGGATACCTCAGGAGAGACCCAGTACTTC.

This clonotype was observed at least ten times. The V gene is TRBV19, the J gene TRBJ2-1, with 8 bases lining up with TRBD1. CDR1 is LNHDA and CDR2 is SQIVND in the germline V gene (reference sequence). This CDR3 region has 16 residues. V was pared by 3 bases and J by 3 bases, with 7 bases of the junction left unmatched. The CDR3 here is CASSMRPGGDYNEQFF. For the CDR3, the DNA is TGTGCCAGTAGTATGAGGCCAGGGGGCGACTACAATGAGCAGTTCTTC.

This clonotype was picked up a small number of times. This chain joins TRBV9 and TRBJ2-5; maybe TRBD1 (6 bases). This CDR3 comprises 15 residues. V lost 4 bases, J lost 5 bases, and 18 bases lay in between. Germline CDR1 is SGDLS and CDR2 is YYNGEE. The CDR3 nucleotides read TGTGCCAGCAGCTTCTCCGGGACATTCGGCGAGACCCAGTACTTC. Encoded protein: CASSFSGTFGETQYF.

This clonotype was observed at least ten times. The CDR3 DNA is TGTGCCAGCAGCTTCCGAGGGAGCGGGGGACGAGAGACCCAGTACTTC. It encodes CASSFRGSGGRETQYF. The chain carries TRBV5-4 and TRBJ2-5, with 8 bases matching TRBD2. V shed 2 bases and J 4 bases; nucleotides not matched to a gene: 10. CDR3 size: 16 residues. Germline V gene data show CDR1 as SGHNT and CDR2 as YYREEE (reference sequence).

This clonotype was detected only a few times. The chain carries TRBV5-1 and TRBJ2-7; D is ambiguous. This CDR3 region has 11 residues. Trimming removed 5 bases at V and 3 bases at J, with 6 bases between. Germline loops: CDR1 SGHRS, CDR2 YFSETQ. The CDR3 protein is CASRENYEQYF. The DNA of the CDR3 is TGCGCCAGCAGGGAAAACTACGAGCAGTACTTC. Based on the CDR3 plus reference TRBV5-1 and TRBJ2-7, the full variable domain is KAGVTQTPRYLIKTRGQQVTLSCSPISGHRSVSWYQQTPGQGLQFLFEYFSETQRNKGNFPGRFSGRQFSNSRSEMNVSTLELGDSALYLCASRENYEQYFGPGTRLTVT.

This clonotype was observed many times. CDR3 sequence (DNA): TGTGCCAGCAGCTTTGTGCCCTTTGGCGAGCAGTACTTC. Protein product: CASSFVPFGEQYF. The rearrangement links TRBV11-3 to TRBJ2-7; D gene uncertain. The CDR3 is made up of 13 amino acids. Looked up from germline, CDR1 is SGHNT and CDR2 is YENEEA. Trimming shortened V by 3 bases and J by 6 bases, and 12 bases separated the two germline ends.

At least ten counts were recorded for this clonotype. The rearrangement links TRBV24-1 to TRBJ2-1, with no clear D. Germline-derived CDR1 and CDR2 are KGHDR and SFDVKD. The V gene lost 3 bases and the J gene lost 1 base, with 12 bases spanning the gap. There are 16 residues in the CDR3. The CDR3 is CATSDKNIRSYNEQFF. The CDR3 nucleotides read TGTGCCACCAGTGATAAGAACATACGGTCCTACAATGAGCAGTTCTTC.

Ten or more counts support this clonotype. The chain links TRBV7-9 to TRBJ1-4; 8 bases fit TRBD1. The germline CDR1 and CDR2 sequences are SEHNR and FQNEAQ (reference sequence). Germline trimming cut 6 bases from V and 8 bases from J; bases unmatched to any gene: 8. This CDR3 is built from 14 residues. This chain's CDR3 is CASSTGTGYEKLFF. The CDR3 DNA reads TGTGCCAGCAGTACCGGGACAGGATACGAAAAACTGTTTTTT.

This clonotype was detected many times. The chain carries TRBV11-2 and TRBJ2-7, with D possibly matching TRBD2 (6 bases). Germline CDR1 reads SGHAT; CDR2 reads FQNNGV. This CDR3 region has 15 residues. The V end lost 1 base, the J end lost 0 bases, and 10 bases lay between the germline ends. The CDR3 bases are TGTGCCAGCAGCTTAGTGGGGGGAAGCTCCTACGAGCAGTACTTC. Amino acids: CASSLVGGSSYEQYF.

The table lists this clonotype with many counts. The rearrangement joins TRBV7-9 to TRBJ2-1; D is perhaps TRBD2 (5 bases). The CDR3 length is 15 residues. V was shortened by 3 bases and J by 6 bases, with 15 bases between the two germline ends. CDR1 is SEHNR, CDR2 FQNEAQ, per germline (reference sequence). In DNA form, the CDR3 reads TGTGCCAGCAGCTTCAAAGCGGTAACGATCAATGAGCAGTTCTTC. It is translated as CASSFKAVTINEQFF.

This clonotype was observed at least ten times. The genes are TRBV18 and TRBJ2-5; 7 bases agree with TRBD1. This CDR3 has 15 residues. Germline values: CDR1 KGHSH, CDR2 LQKENI. V trimming: 3 bases; J trimming: 1 base; junction bases outside the gene matches: 5. CDR3 DNA sequence: TGTGCCAGCTCACCGAGGGACAGACCCCAAGAGACCCAGTACTTC. It encodes CASSPRDRPQETQYF.

This clonotype was picked up many times. J is TRBJ1-6 and V is TRBV7-3; D perhaps matches TRBD1 (5 bases). The CDR3 length is 15 residues. Germline lookup yields CDR1 SGHTA and CDR2 FQGTGA. Trimming cost V 3 bases and J 10 bases, with 16 bases left between them. CDR3 loop: CASSLGPDRGSPLHF. For the CDR3, the DNA is TGTGCCAGCAGCTTGGGGCCAGATCGTGGATCACCCCTCCACTTT.

The chain recombines TRBV2 with TRBJ2-1; D is undetermined. V was cut by 4 bases and J by 0 bases, with 10 bases left in between. The CDR3 consists of 15 residues. Per the germline V gene, CDR1 is SNHLY and CDR2 is FYNNEI. Written as DNA, the CDR3 is TGTGCCAGCAGTGTTAGGGAAAGCTCCTACAATGAGCAGTTCTTC. Its protein is CASSVRESSYNEQFF.

The CDR3 nucleotides read TGTGCCAGCAGCTTAAGTACTCCCTCGCCGAATCAGCCCCAGCATTTT. Translated: CASSLSTPSPNQPQHF. The chain employs TRBV7-9 and TRBJ1-5; the D is unclear. The V end lost 2 bases, the J end lost 4 bases, and 15 bases lay between the germline ends. CDR3 length: 16 residues. Germline V CDR1 and CDR2: SEHNR, FQNEAQ (reference sequence). Using reference TRBV7-9 and TRBJ1-5 for the parts outside the CDR3, the full variable domain is DTGVSQNPRHKITKRGQNVTFRCDPISEHNRLYWYRQTLGQGPEFLTYFQNEAQLEKSRLLSDRFSAERPKGSFSTLEIQRTEQGDSAMYLCASSLSTPSPNQPQHFGDGTRLSIL.

This clonotype was seen at least ten times. This chain connects TRBV7-2 to TRBJ1-2, with TRBD1 as a possible D gene (6 bases). The CDR3 spans 16 residues. Germline-derived CDR1 and CDR2 are SGHTA and FQGNSA. Trimming pared 5 bases from V and 4 bases from J, leaving 20 bases between. The DNA for the CDR3 is TGTGCCAGCAGCCGAGATCCCCAGGGGCGCGGCTATGGCTACACCTTC. Translation gives CASSRDPQGRGYGYTF.

This clonotype was seen many times. The V call is TRBV12-3 or TRBV12-4, the J call TRBJ1-5, with no clear D. The V end lost 3 bases, the J end lost 3 bases, and 3 bases lay between the germline ends. This CDR3 spans 12 amino acids. CDR3 protein: CASSFDNQPQHF. In DNA, the CDR3 is TGTGCCAGCAGTTTTGACAATCAGCCCCAGCATTTT.

Ten or more counts support this clonotype. J is TRBJ1-2 and V is TRBV12-3 or TRBV12-4; no clear D gene. Trimming stripped 3 bases from V and 4 bases from J, with 9 bases between. The CDR3 sequence is 13 residues long. The CDR3 here is CASSLGKSYGYTF. CDR3 coding DNA: TGTGCCAGCAGTTTGGGGAAATCCTATGGCTACACCTTC.

There are many counts of this clonotype. The junction and the germline gene differ at one end; a read error may be behind it. The J gene is TRBJ1-1, the V gene TRBV5-1, with D possibly matching TRBD1 (5 bases). The CDR3 runs to 17 residues. Germline CDR1 SGHRS, CDR2 YFSETQ. CDR3: CASSLAPQRGLKTEAFF. CDR3 sequence (DNA): TGCGCCAGCAGCTTGGCCCCCCAACGGGGCTTGAAGACTGAAGCTTTCTTT.

This clonotype came up a few times. The chain is built from TRBV6-5 and TRBJ2-1; TRBD2 agrees at 11 bases. J was trimmed by 4 bases and V by 2 bases; bases with no gene match: 7. The CDR3 spans 17 residues. Germline V lookup: CDR1 MNHEY, CDR2 SVGAGI. CDR3: CASSYSPSGGIYNEQFF. The DNA for the CDR3 is TGTGCCAGCAGTTACAGCCCTAGCGGGGGGATTTACAATGAGCAGTTCTTC.